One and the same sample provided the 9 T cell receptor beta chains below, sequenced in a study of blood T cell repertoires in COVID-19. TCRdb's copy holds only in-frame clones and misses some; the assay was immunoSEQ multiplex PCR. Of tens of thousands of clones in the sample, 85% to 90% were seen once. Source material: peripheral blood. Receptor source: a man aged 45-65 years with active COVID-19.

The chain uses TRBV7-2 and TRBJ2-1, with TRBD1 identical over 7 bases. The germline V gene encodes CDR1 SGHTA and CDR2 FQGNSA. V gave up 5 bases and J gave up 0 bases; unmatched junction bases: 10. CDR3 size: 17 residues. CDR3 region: CASSLPTGAFSYNEQFF. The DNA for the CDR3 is TGTGCCAGCAGCCTTCCTACAGGGGCCTTCTCCTACAATGAGCAGTTCTTC.

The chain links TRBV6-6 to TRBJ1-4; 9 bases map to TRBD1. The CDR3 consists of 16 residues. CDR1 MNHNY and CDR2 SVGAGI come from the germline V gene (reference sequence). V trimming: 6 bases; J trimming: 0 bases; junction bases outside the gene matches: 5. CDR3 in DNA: TGTGCCAGCAGACCGACAGGGGGGGCAACTAATGAAAAACTGTTTTTT. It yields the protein CASRPTGGATNEKLFF.

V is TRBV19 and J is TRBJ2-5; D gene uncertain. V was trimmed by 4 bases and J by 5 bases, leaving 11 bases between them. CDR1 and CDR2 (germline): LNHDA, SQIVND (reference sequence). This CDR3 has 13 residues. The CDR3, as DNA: TGTGCCAGTAGTACCTCCCTTGGCGAGACCCAGTACTTC. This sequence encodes CASSTSLGETQYF.

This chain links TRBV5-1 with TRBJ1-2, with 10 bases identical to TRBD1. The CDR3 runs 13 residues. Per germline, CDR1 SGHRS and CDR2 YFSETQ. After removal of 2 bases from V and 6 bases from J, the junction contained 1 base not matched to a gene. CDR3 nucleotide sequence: TGCGCCAGCAGCTTTGGGACAGGGGATGGCTACACCTTC. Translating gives CASSFGTGDGYTF.

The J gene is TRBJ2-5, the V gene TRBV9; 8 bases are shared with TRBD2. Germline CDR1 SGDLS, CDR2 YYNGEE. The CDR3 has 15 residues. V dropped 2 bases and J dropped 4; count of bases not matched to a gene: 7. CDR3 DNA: TGTGCCAGCAGCGTTTCCCAAGCGGGGGTAGAGACCCAGTACTTC. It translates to CASSVSQAGVETQYF.

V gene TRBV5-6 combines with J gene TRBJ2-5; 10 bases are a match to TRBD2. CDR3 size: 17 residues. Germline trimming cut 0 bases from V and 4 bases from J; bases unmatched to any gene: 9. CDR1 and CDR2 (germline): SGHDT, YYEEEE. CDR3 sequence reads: CASSLASGSGYRETQYF. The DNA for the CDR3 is TGTGCCAGCAGCTTGGCTAGCGGGAGTGGCTACAGAGAGACCCAGTACTTC.

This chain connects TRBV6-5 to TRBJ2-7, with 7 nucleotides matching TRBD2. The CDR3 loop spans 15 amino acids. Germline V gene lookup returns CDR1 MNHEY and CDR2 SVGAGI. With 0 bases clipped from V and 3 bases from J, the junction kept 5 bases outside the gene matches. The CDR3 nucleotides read TGTGCCAGCAGTTACTCAGCCGGGGGGAGCTACGAGCAGTACTTC. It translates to CASSYSAGGSYEQYF.

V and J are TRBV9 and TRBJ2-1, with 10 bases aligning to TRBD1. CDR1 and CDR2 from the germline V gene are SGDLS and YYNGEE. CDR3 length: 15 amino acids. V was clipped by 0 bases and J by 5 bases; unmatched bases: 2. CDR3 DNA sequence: TGTGCCAGCAGCGTAGCCGGGACAGGGGACAATGAGCAGTTCTTC. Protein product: CASSVAGTGDNEQFF. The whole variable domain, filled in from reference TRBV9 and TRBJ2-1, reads DSGVTQTPKHLITATGQRVTLRCSPRSGDLSVYWYQQSLDQGLQFLIQYYNGEERAKGNILERFSAQQFPDLHSELNLSSLELGDSALYFCASSVAGTGDNEQFFGPGTRLTVL.

DNA of the CDR3: TGTGCCAGCAGAGGAAGACAGGGGGATAACTATGGCTACACCTTC. It specifies CASRGRQGDNYGYTF. The chain is built from TRBV7-9 and TRBJ1-2, with TRBD1 matching 9 bases. The CDR3 consists of 15 residues. With 6 bases clipped from V and 1 base from J, the junction kept 6 bases outside the gene matches. Germline lookup yields CDR1 SEHNR and CDR2 FQNEAQ (reference sequence).